This is a list of T cell receptor beta chains from one sample in a study of CD8+CD57+ T cells in acquired aplastic anemia. Each CDR3 protein is one row after TCRdb ran MiXCR on the reads. Of some 150,000 distinct CDR3 sequences in the sample, more than 45% are singletons; the top ten hold around 1.1%. The sequencing sample was made of sorted CD4+, CD8+, or CD8+CD57+ T cells (not recorded which) from PBMCs. The receptor set was obtained from a human donor with aplastic anemia. Both conserved end residues are part of each CDR3.

cdr3_aa v_call
CASSVAGYGREEDTQYF TRBV9
CASSLRLAGPTYEQYF TRBV11-2
CASSYRTSGSLYEQYF TRBV11-1
CASSTGEGYEQYF TRBV2
CASSVGVGTEAFF TRBV9
CASSLEGGETQYF TRBV7-2
CASSSEANEQFF TRBV7-9
CASSLGYSQPQHF TRBV5-6
CASSIVGTSGGLYDEQFF TRBV19
CASSPTGTPTNYGYTF TRBV5-1
CSAALGLTGELFF TRBV20-1
CASSERGENTDTQYF TRBV6-4
CASSLVSQGANNEQFF TRBV11-2
CASKNTGGETQYF TRBV5-5
CAIRGLAGSTDTQYF TRBV10-3